This T cell receptor (beta chain) came from a study of shared clonotypes between healthy human individuals. Comment on this clone: The target antigen is unknown.

Terminally differentiated effector memory CD45RA+ cells were excluded by CCR7 positive selection of CD45RO-negative cells. The donors, healthy adults who were HIV-negative, had experienced no recent acute infections or vaccinations. Template for every sorted-subset replicate PCR totaled 150 to 250 ng DNA, roughly 30,000 T cell genomes. Sequenced by immunoSEQ multiplex PCR; TCRdb stores in-frame clones only, minus some. This table has under 850,000 clones, 80% to 95% appearing once. The study, taken as a whole, reports: The generation probabilities recorded for non-shared clonotypes fell below those of clonotypes shared by all four donors. Memory subsets generally showed smaller estimated richness than naive subsets did.

Sample: naive CD8+ T cells sorted from blood. The sequence was collected from a man aged 25 to 45 in good health.

The DNA of the CDR3 is TGTGCCAGCAGTTACATGGCGGGAGGCACCTACAATGAGCAGTTCTTC. This translates into CASSYMAGGTYNEQFF. The chain combines TRBV6-5 with TRBJ2-1; 8 bases align to TRBD2. CDR3 length: 16 amino acids. J was trimmed by 2 bases and V by 2 bases; bases with no gene match: 5. Germline V CDR1 and CDR2: MNHEY, SVGAGI.